One sample yielded the 24 T cell receptor beta chains listed below, sequenced in a study of blood T cell repertoires in COVID-19. The method was immunoSEQ multiplex PCR; TCRdb's version includes in-frame clones alone and lacks a portion of them. The table includes more than 110,000 clones, roughly 80% detected once. Sequencing was done on a sample of peripheral blood. These receptor sequences come from a human donor in a cohort sampled during active COVID-19.

In this sample, this clone turned up a few times. This sequence joins TRBV6-4 and TRBJ2-3; TRBD1 is a possible D gene (5 bases). Germline V gene lookup returns CDR1 MRHNA and CDR2 SNTAGT. The CDR3 consists of 14 residues. Trimming removed 4 bases at V and 2 bases at J, with 10 bases between. The CDR3 DNA is TGTGCCAGCAGTGTAGACAGAAACACAGATACGCAGTATTTT. As protein: CASSVDRNTDTQYF.

This chain links TRBV24-1 with TRBJ2-5, with D possibly being TRBD1 (6 bases). Germline V lookup: CDR1 KGHDR, CDR2 SFDVKD. The V end was cut by 7 bases, the J end by 2 bases, with 10 bases between. The CDR3 extends over 13 amino acids. CDR3 sequence: CATSDRSQETQYF. The CDR3 region has the DNA TGTGCCACCAGCGACAGGTCACAAGAGACCCAGTACTTC.

With respect to this clone: Compared with germline, one end of the junction differs, possibly owing to a read error. This chain connects TRBV20-1 to TRBJ2-5, with D unresolved. The CDR3 covers 12 residues. The germline V gene encodes CDR1 DFQATT and CDR2 SNEGSKA (reference sequence). The CDR3: CSASPGQGTQYF. For the CDR3, the DNA is TGCAGTGCTAGTCCAGGTCAAGGGACCCAGTACTTC.

The chain recombines TRBV18 with TRBJ2-7; perhaps TRBD2 as D (5 bases). Germline V gives CDR1 KGHSH, CDR2 LQKENI. The CDR3 runs 13 residues. Deletions cut 5 bases from V and 2 bases from J, with 10 bases between. CDR3: CASSSADPYEQYF. The CDR3 DNA follows: TGTGCCAGCTCATCAGCGGATCCCTACGAGCAGTACTTC.

The CDR3 spells CASSVEQNYGYTF. CDR3 nucleotide sequence: TGTGCCAGCAGCGTCGAACAAAACTATGGCTACACCTTC. This chain connects TRBV9 to TRBJ1-2; D remains ambiguous. The CDR3 contains 13 residues. Germline CDR1 and CDR2: SGDLS and YYNGEE. The V end was cut by 2 bases, the J end by 2 bases, with 7 bases between.

This clone has only a few counts. The CDR3 spells CASSGDSLSGANVLTF. The DNA of the CDR3 is TGTGCCAGCAGTGGGGACAGCCTCTCTGGGGCCAACGTCCTGACTTTC. The chain joins TRBV6-1 to TRBJ2-6; TRBD1 matches 7 bases. V gave up 4 bases and J gave up 0 bases; unmatched junction bases: 3. The germline V gene encodes CDR1 MNHNS and CDR2 SASEGT. This CDR3 region has 16 residues.

This rearrangement joins TRBV6-6 to TRBJ2-3; perhaps TRBD2 as D (6 bases). CDR1 and CDR2 (germline): MNHNY, SVGAGI (reference sequence). The CDR3 runs to 14 residues. The ends were cut back, 6 bases at V and 5 bases at J, with 15 bases in the middle. In DNA, the CDR3 is TGTGCCAGCAGGGACTGGGGAGGAGGAGATACGCAGTATTTT. Its protein product is CASRDWGGGDTQYF.

The gene calls are TRBV7-2 and TRBJ1-3, with D uncertain. Per germline, CDR1 SGHTA and CDR2 FQGNSA. V was clipped by 3 bases and J by 0 bases, with 9 bases between them. This CDR3 comprises 15 residues. The CDR3 sequence: CASSFGVLSGNTIYF. In DNA, the CDR3 is TGTGCCAGCAGCTTCGGGGTCCTCTCTGGAAACACCATATATTTT. Full variable domain (rest looked up from reference TRBV7-2 and TRBJ1-3): GAGVSQSPSNKVTEKGKDVELRCDPISGHTALYWYRQSLGQGLEFLIYFQGNSAPDKSGLPSDRFSAERTGGSVSTLTIQRTQQEDSAVYLCASSFGVLSGNTIYFGEGSWLTVV.

This clone has a single count. The chain combines TRBV5-6 with TRBJ2-3, with D uncertain. Germline CDR1 SGHDT, CDR2 YYEEEE. CDR3 length equals 13 residues. V was shortened by 4 bases and J by 0 bases, with 6 bases between the two germline ends. The chain's CDR3 is CASSKRSTDTQYF. In DNA form, the CDR3 reads TGTGCCAGCAGCAAGAGAAGCACAGATACGCAGTATTTT.

The V call is TRBV12-5, the J call TRBJ2-1; 10 bases align to TRBD2. The junction had 15 bases not matched to a gene; V was cut back by 4 bases and J by 9 bases. The CDR3 covers 17 residues. Germline loops: CDR1 LGHNT, CDR2 FRNRAP. CDR3 coding DNA: TGTGCTAGTGGTTCACGGACTAGCGGAGAAGACAATACTGAGCAGTTCTTC. Translation gives CASGSRTSGEDNTEQFF.

The chain is built from TRBV19 and TRBJ2-3, with D maybe TRBD2 (6 bases). The germline V gene encodes CDR1 LNHDA and CDR2 SQIVND (reference sequence). Trimming shortened V by 1 base and J by 1 base, and 12 bases separated the two germline ends. The CDR3 covers 16 residues. Here the CDR3 reads CASSIGGGVGTDTQYF. The DNA for the CDR3 is TGTGCCAGTAGTATAGGGGGCGGGGTCGGCACAGATACGCAGTATTTT.

The chain recombines TRBV19 with TRBJ1-6; D perhaps matches TRBD1 (5 bases). There are 16 residues in the CDR3. The germline V gene has CDR1 LNHDA and CDR2 SQIVND (reference sequence). V was cut by 3 bases and J by 6 bases, with 15 bases left in between. CDR3 sequence (DNA): TGTGCCAGTAGTATGATTACAGGCCTGGCTAATTCACCCCTCCACTTT. Translating it yields CASSMITGLANSPLHF.

The chain uses TRBV6-2 or TRBV6-3 and TRBJ2-1, with D possibly TRBD2 on 5 matching bases. CDR3 length: 12 residues. V lost 4 bases to trimming and J lost 6 bases, with 7 bases between them. Germline V CDR1 and CDR2: MNHEY, SVGEGT. CDR3 loop: CASSWAGNEQFF. The CDR3, as DNA: TGTGCCAGCAGTTGGGCGGGCAATGAGCAGTTCTTC.

This CDR3 reads CASSQDRASSGNTIYF. The DNA of the CDR3 is TGCGCCAGCAGCCAAGACAGGGCCAGCTCTGGAAACACCATATATTTT. V usage is TRBV4-3 and J usage is TRBJ1-3; weak D call: TRBD1 (5 bases). Looked up from germline, CDR1 is LGHNA and CDR2 is YSLEER. The CDR3 runs 16 residues. The ends were cut back, 0 bases at V and 0 bases at J, with 9 bases in the middle.

The V gene is TRBV5-1, the J gene TRBJ1-1; 7 nucleotides agree with TRBD1. The CDR3 spans 14 residues. Looked up from germline, CDR1 is SGHRS and CDR2 is YFSETQ. V was pared by 0 bases and J by 6 bases, with 5 bases of the junction left unmatched. The chain's CDR3 is CASSLGGGPAEAFF. For the CDR3, the DNA is TGCGCCAGCAGCTTGGGAGGGGGCCCCGCTGAAGCTTTCTTT.

The chain joins TRBV19 to TRBJ2-3; the match to TRBD1 covers 9 bases. CDR1 and CDR2 (germline): LNHDA, SQIVND (reference sequence). V lost 7 bases to trimming and J lost 0 bases; unmatched junction nucleotides: 5. There are 15 residues in the CDR3. Here the CDR3 DNA reads TGTGCCAGTACCGACAGGGGGTCTAGCACAGATACGCAGTATTTT. Translated: CASTDRGSSTDTQYF.

The DNA for the CDR3 is TGTGCCAGCAGTTCCCCCCAGCGGGGGGTCTACGAGCAGTACTTC. Translating gives CASSSPQRGVYEQYF. The rearrangement joins TRBV6-2 or TRBV6-3 to TRBJ2-7; 9 positions agree with TRBD2. The CDR3 covers 15 residues. V was clipped by 4 bases and J by 3 bases; unmatched bases: 7. The germline V gene encodes CDR1 MNHEY and CDR2 SVGEGT.

The CDR3 reads CASSQEFRGSYNEQFF. Here the CDR3 DNA reads TGCGCCAGCAGCCAAGAGTTCAGGGGGTCCTACAATGAGCAGTTCTTC. The rearrangement links TRBV4-3 to TRBJ2-1, with 7 bases lining up with TRBD1. The germline gives CDR1 LGHNA, CDR2 YSLEER. The V and J ends lost 0 bases and 1 base, in that order; junction bases with no gene match: 3. The CDR3 spans 16 residues.

The CDR3 is CASSRGSGGGEKLFF. CDR3 nucleotide sequence: TGCGCCAGCAGCCGGGGCTCAGGGGGCGGTGAAAAACTGTTTTTT. The rearrangement uses TRBV4-1 and TRBJ1-4; TRBD1 aligns across 8 bases. In germline, CDR1 is MGHRA, CDR2 YSYEKL. After removal of 4 bases from V and 7 bases from J, the junction contained 8 bases not matched to a gene. The length of the CDR3 is 15 residues.

The chain is built from TRBV5-4 and TRBJ1-4, with 7 bases matching TRBD1. J gave up 0 bases and V 5 bases, and 7 bases lay outside the gene matches. This CDR3 has 16 amino acids. CDR1 SGHNT and CDR2 YYREEE come from the germline V gene (reference sequence). The CDR3 sequence is CASSRDSSATNEKLFF. The CDR3 bases are TGTGCCAGCAGTCGGGACAGTTCTGCAACTAATGAAAAACTGTTTTTT.

This clone was recorded once. The chain links TRBV12-3 or TRBV12-4 to TRBJ2-7; no clear D. The V and J ends lost 6 bases and 5 bases respectively, with 8 bases between them. The CDR3 spans 11 residues. The CDR3 region has the DNA TGTGCCAGCAGCCGCAGTAACGAGCAGTACTTC. It encodes CASSRSNEQYF.

This clone was counted only a few times. The V gene is TRBV5-4, the J gene TRBJ2-7; D ambiguous. V lost 2 bases to trimming and J lost 0 bases, with 9 bases between them. The CDR3 has 14 amino acids. CDR1 is SGHNT and CDR2 is YYREEE in the germline V gene (reference sequence). CDR3 sequence (DNA): TGTGCCAGCAGCTTAACCGGGTACTCCTACGAGCAGTACTTC. This encodes CASSLTGYSYEQYF.

The table lists this clone with a count of one. The J gene is TRBJ2-5, the V gene TRBV20-1; tentative D call: TRBD2 (5 bases). The V and J ends lost 3 bases and 5 bases respectively, with 22 bases between them. The CDR3 extends over 16 amino acids. In germline, CDR1 is DFQATT, CDR2 SNEGSKA (reference sequence). In DNA form, the CDR3 reads TGCAGTGCTAGTTCAGAAAGCAGCCTCACGGGGGAGACCCAGTACTTC. This gives the protein CSASSESSLTGETQYF.

The chain couples TRBV6-2 or TRBV6-3 to TRBJ1-1; a weak D match, TRBD1 (6 bases). The CDR3 length is 16 residues. Germline CDR1 and CDR2: MNHEY and SVGEGT. Trimming pared 5 bases from V and 1 base from J, leaving 17 bases between. The CDR3 nucleotides read TGTGCCAGCAGTCGGCTCAGACAGGTTGGGAACACTGAAGCTTTCTTT. It encodes CASSRLRQVGNTEAFF.